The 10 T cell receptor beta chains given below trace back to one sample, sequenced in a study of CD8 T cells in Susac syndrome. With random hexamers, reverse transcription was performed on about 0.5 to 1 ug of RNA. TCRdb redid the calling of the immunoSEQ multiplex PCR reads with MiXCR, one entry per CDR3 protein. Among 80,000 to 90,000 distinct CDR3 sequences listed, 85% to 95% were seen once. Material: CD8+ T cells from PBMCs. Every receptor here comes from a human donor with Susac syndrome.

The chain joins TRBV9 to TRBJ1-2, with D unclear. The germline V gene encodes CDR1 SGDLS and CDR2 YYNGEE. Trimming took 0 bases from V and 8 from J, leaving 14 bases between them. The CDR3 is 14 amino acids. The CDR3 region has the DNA TGTGCCAGCAGCGTAGTAGACGGATCCCTCGGCTACACCTTC. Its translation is CASSVVDGSLGYTF.

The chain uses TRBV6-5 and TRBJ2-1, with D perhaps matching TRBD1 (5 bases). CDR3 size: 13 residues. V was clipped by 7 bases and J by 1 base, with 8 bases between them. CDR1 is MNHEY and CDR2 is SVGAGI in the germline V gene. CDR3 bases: TGTGCCAGCAACGGACAATCCTACAATGAGCAGTTCTTC. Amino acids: CASNGQSYNEQFF.

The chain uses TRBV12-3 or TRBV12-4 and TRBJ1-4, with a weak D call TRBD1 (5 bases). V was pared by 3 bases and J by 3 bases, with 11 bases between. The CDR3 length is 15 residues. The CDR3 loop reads CASSFIPGPNEKLFF. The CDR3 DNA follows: TGTGCCAGCAGTTTCATCCCGGGGCCTAATGAAAAACTGTTTTTT.

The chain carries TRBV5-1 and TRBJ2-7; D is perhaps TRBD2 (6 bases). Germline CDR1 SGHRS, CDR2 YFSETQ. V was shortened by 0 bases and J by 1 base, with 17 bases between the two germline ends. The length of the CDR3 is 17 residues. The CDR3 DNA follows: TGCGCCAGCAGCTTGGCTGGGGCTAGCGAGATATCCTACGAGCAGTACTTC. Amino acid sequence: CASSLAGASEISYEQYF.

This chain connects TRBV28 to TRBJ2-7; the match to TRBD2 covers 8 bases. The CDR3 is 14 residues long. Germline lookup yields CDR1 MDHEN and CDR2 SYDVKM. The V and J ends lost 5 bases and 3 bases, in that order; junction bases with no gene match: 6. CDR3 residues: CASSPGGSLYEQYF. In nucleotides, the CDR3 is TGTGCCAGCAGTCCGGGGGGGAGTCTCTACGAGCAGTACTTC. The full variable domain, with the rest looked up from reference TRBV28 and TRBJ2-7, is DVKVTQSSRYLVKRTGEKVFLECVQDMDHENMFWYRQDPGLGLRLIYFSYDVKMKEKGDIPEGYSVSREKKERFSLILESASTNQTSMYLCASSPGGSLYEQYFGPGTRLTVT.

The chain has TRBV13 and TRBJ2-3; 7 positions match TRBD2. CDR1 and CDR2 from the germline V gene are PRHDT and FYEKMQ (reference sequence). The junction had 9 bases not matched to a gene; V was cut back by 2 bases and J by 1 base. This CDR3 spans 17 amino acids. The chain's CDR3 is CASSLSGRDYGTDTQYF. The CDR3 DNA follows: TGTGCCAGCAGCTTATCGGGCCGGGACTATGGCACAGATACGCAGTATTTT. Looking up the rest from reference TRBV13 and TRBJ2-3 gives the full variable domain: AAGVIQSPRHLIKEKRETATLKCYPIPRHDTVYWYQQGPGQDPQFLISFYEKMQSDKGSIPDRFSAQQFSDYHSELNMSSLELGDSALYFCASSLSGRDYGTDTQYFGPGTRLTVL.

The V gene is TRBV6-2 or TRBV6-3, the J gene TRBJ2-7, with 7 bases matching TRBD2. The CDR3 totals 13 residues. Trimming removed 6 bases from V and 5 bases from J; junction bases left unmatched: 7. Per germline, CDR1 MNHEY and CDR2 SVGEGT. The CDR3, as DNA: TGTGCCAGCAGCCCCGCCGGGGGGAACGAGCAGTACTTC. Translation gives CASSPAGGNEQYF.

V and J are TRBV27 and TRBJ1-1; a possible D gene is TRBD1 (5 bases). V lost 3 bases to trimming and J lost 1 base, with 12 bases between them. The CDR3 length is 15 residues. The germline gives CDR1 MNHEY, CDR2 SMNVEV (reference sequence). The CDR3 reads CASSLSGAANTEAFF. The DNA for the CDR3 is TGTGCCAGCAGTTTGTCCGGGGCAGCGAACACTGAAGCTTTCTTT.

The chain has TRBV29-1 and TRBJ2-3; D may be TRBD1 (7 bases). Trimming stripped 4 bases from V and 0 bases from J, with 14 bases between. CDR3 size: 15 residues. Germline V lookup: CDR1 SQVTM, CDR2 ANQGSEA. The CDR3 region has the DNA TGCAGCGTTGTCGGGGGACAGTCTAGCACAGATACGCAGTATTTT. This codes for CSVVGGQSSTDTQYF.

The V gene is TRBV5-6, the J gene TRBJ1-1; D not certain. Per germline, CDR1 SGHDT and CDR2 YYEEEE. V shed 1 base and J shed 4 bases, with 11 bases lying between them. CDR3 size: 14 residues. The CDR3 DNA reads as TGTGCCAGCAGCTTGTTCGGATTCGGCACTGAAGCTTTCTTT. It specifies CASSLFGFGTEAFF.